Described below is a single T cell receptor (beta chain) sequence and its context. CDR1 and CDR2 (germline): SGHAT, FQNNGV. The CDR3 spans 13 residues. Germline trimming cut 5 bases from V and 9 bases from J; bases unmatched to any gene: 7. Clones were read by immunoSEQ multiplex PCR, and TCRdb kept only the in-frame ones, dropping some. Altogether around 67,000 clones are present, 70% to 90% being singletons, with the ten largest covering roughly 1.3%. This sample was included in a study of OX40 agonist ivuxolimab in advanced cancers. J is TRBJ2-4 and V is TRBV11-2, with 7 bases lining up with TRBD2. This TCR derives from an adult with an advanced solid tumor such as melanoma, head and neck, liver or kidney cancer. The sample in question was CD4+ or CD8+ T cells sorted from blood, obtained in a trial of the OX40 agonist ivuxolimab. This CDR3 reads CASSPLGGGIQYF. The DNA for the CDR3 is TGTGCCAGCAGCCCTCTGGGGGGGGGCATTCAGTACTTC.